The present entry profiles one T cell receptor beta chain with its context. A second PCR of roughly 7 to 11 cycles used a sample-barcoded 5' primer and a J-beta primer mix. Via MiXCR, TCRdb re-called the 5' RACE reads, giving one row per CDR3 protein. This sample yields hundreds of thousands of distinct CDR3 sequences, of which about 36% are seen a single time; approximately 12% belongs to the top ten. This sample was taken from a study of blood T cells in healthy people across ages. Germline CDR1 is SEHNR and CDR2 is FQNEAQ (reference sequence). This CDR3 has 15 residues. The ends were cut back, 5 bases at V and 5 bases at J, with 18 bases in the middle.

Sequencing was done on a sample of blood. This chain links TRBV7-9 with TRBJ1-2, with D hard to call. The TCR originated in a man between 18 and 29 years old in good health. The CDR3 sequence: CASSEVSGAAYGYTF. The CDR3 bases are TGTGCCAGCAGCGAAGTGTCTGGTGCAGCATATGGCTACACCTTC.